The 31 T cell receptor beta chains below come from one sample, sequenced in a study of immune evolution from preneoplasia to lung adenocarcinoma. Measured with immunoSEQ multiplex PCR; TCRdb has only the in-frame clones, and not every one. Seen here are fewer than 8,500 clones, roughly 84% observed once, and the top ten hold around 6.3%. Sequenced material: FFPE minimally invasive lung adenocarcinoma tissue. These receptors came from a person between 50 and 70 years old with lung adenocarcinoma.

The chain is built from TRBV19 and TRBJ1-1; weak D call: TRBD1 (6 bases). Germline V gene sequence: CDR1 LNHDA, CDR2 SQIVND (reference sequence). The CDR3 spans 14 residues. V was trimmed by 5 bases and J by 8 bases, leaving 18 bases between them. The CDR3 DNA reads TGTGCCAGTAGTCCGCGACGACAGGAAAGCGAAGCTTTCTTT. Protein sequence: CASSPRRQESEAFF.

V is TRBV19 and J is TRBJ1-2; D unresolved. V gave up 5 bases and J gave up 4 bases, with 8 bases separating them. The germline V gene encodes CDR1 LNHDA and CDR2 SQIVND (reference sequence). This CDR3 has 12 amino acids. As DNA, the CDR3 is TGTGCCAGTAGTGTGTACAGCTATGGCTACACCTTC. It encodes CASSVYSYGYTF.

This sequence joins TRBV5-5 and TRBJ1-5; no definite D call. The length of the CDR3 is 16 residues. Germline CDR1 SGHKS, CDR2 YYEKEE (reference sequence). Trimming stripped 3 bases from V and 1 base from J, with 14 bases between. In DNA, the CDR3 is TGTGCCAGCAGCTACAATCCGGACCCAAGCAATCAGCCCCAGCATTTT. As protein: CASSYNPDPSNQPQHF.

The CDR3 DNA reads as TGTGCCAGCAGCTTAGAGGGTGCTAGCCTGGAGACCCAGTACTTC. Encoded protein: CASSLEGASLETQYF. The V call is TRBV7-2, the J call TRBJ2-5; D might be TRBD2 (5 bases). Germline CDR1 reads SGHTA; CDR2 reads FQGNSA. The CDR3 loop spans 15 amino acids. Between the trimmed V and J ends, which lost 1 base and 5 bases, there was a span of 14 bases.

In nucleotides, the CDR3 is TGTGCCATCAGCGCAAACCAGGGGGCCCAAGAGACCCAGTACTTC. Amino acids: CAISANQGAQETQYF. V usage is TRBV10-3 and J usage is TRBJ2-5; the match to TRBD1 covers 8 bases. The trim removed 6 bases at V and 1 base at J, leaving 7 bases unmatched. Germline V gene data show CDR1 as ENHRY and CDR2 as SYGVKD. This CDR3 is built from 15 residues.

The V call is TRBV6-5, the J call TRBJ2-1; 7 positions agree with TRBD1. The germline gives CDR1 MNHEY, CDR2 SVGAGI. V shed 2 bases, J shed 5 bases, and the junction held 6 bases outside the gene matches. CDR3 length: 15 residues. Here the CDR3 reads CASSYTTGTDNEQFF. In nucleotides, the CDR3 is TGTGCCAGCAGTTACACAACCGGGACAGACAATGAGCAGTTCTTC.

The chain combines TRBV6-1 with TRBJ2-5, with 7 bases lining up with TRBD2. V lost 7 bases to trimming and J lost 3 bases; unmatched junction nucleotides: 5. Germline assignment: CDR1 MNHNS and CDR2 SASEGT. The CDR3 has 13 amino acids. The CDR3 protein is CASTLGTKETQYF. CDR3 bases: TGTGCCAGCACACTCGGGACTAAAGAGACCCAGTACTTC.

The rearrangement uses TRBV2 and TRBJ2-7; TRBD2 matches 8 bases. The trim removed 10 bases at V and 4 bases at J, leaving 9 bases unmatched. The CDR3 covers 13 residues. Per the germline V gene, CDR1 is SNHLY and CDR2 is FYNNEI. The DNA of the CDR3 is TGTGCCACCGGGGGGCTAGCGGGTTACGAGCAGTACTTC. Its protein product is CATGGLAGYEQYF.

This clone was picked up a small number of times. The J gene is TRBJ1-5, the V gene TRBV19; 9 bases line up with TRBD1. With V trimmed by 4 bases and J by 1 base, 5 bases remained unmatched. Germline CDR1 is LNHDA and CDR2 is SQIVND (reference sequence). The CDR3 is 16 amino acids. The CDR3 region has the DNA TGTGCCAGTAGTAGTACAGGGGGCTGGAGCAATCAGCCCCAGCATTTT. It encodes CASSSTGGWSNQPQHF.

The chain links TRBV19 to TRBJ1-1, with a weak D call TRBD1 (6 bases). The CDR3 sequence is 14 residues long. CDR1 is LNHDA and CDR2 is SQIVND in the germline V gene (reference sequence). Trimming shortened V by 3 bases and J by 3 bases, and 11 bases separated the two germline ends. The CDR3 nucleotides are TGTGCCAGTAGTATCCACAGGGCGGACACTGAAGCTTTCTTT. Amino acid sequence: CASSIHRADTEAFF.

The V gene is TRBV6-5, the J gene TRBJ2-7; D gene ambiguous. The CDR3 has 13 amino acids. Germline CDR1 is MNHEY and CDR2 is SVGAGI. Trimming took off 5 bases at V and 1 base at J, with 9 bases between the two ends. The CDR3 DNA sequence: TGTGCCAGCAGTCCCGGGCGTTCCTACGAGCAGTACTTC. This encodes CASSPGRSYEQYF.

This chain links TRBV27 with TRBJ1-6; the D gene is possibly TRBD1 (5 bases). V lost 0 bases, J lost 11 bases, and 14 bases lay in between. CDR1 MNHEY and CDR2 SMNVEV come from the germline V gene (reference sequence). The CDR3 sequence is 15 residues long. The CDR3 protein is CASSLSGQGSAPLHF. CDR3 nucleotides: TGTGCCAGCAGTTTATCGGGGCAGGGCAGCGCACCCCTCCACTTT.

This sequence joins TRBV9 and TRBJ2-7; tentatively, D is TRBD1 (5 bases). V lost 4 bases and J 3 bases, leaving 14 bases between the germline ends. This CDR3 region has 14 residues. Germline V CDR1 and CDR2: SGDLS, YYNGEE. The CDR3 region has the DNA TGTGCCAGCAGCCCGCGGAAGGGGAACTACGAGCAGTACTTC. Protein product: CASSPRKGNYEQYF.

The chain uses TRBV19 and TRBJ1-2; 7 nucleotides line up with TRBD1. V lost 5 bases to trimming and J lost 4 bases; unmatched junction nucleotides: 10. The CDR3 is 15 amino acids. Germline V gene data show CDR1 as LNHDA and CDR2 as SQIVND (reference sequence). CDR3 protein: CASSPGTERPYGYTF. CDR3 nucleotides: TGTGCCAGTAGTCCTGGGACAGAACGTCCCTATGGCTACACCTTC.

The chain recombines TRBV5-1 with TRBJ1-2; D perhaps matches TRBD1 (5 bases). Germline CDR1 is SGHRS and CDR2 is YFSETQ. This CDR3 spans 11 amino acids. V lost 7 bases and J lost 8, with 12 bases in between. CDR3 residues: CASGDEGGYTF. CDR3 bases: TGCGCCAGCGGCGACGAGGGGGGCTACACCTTC.

The CDR3 protein is CAWSQGGNSNQPQHF. In nucleotides, the CDR3 is TGTGCCTGGAGCCAGGGCGGGAATAGCAATCAGCCCCAGCATTTT. This chain uses TRBV30 with TRBJ1-5; perhaps TRBD1 as D (5 bases). Between the trimmed V and J ends, which lost 3 bases and 0 bases, there was a span of 12 bases. Germline assignment: CDR1 GTSNPN and CDR2 SVGIG (reference sequence). The CDR3 extends over 15 amino acids.

The chain joins TRBV14 to TRBJ2-7; 12 bases align to TRBD2. The CDR3 runs 15 residues. CDR1 SGHDN and CDR2 FVKESK come from the germline V gene. The V and J ends lost 5 bases and 3 bases, in that order; junction bases with no gene match: 5. CDR3 nucleotide sequence: TGTGCCAGCAGCGAGACTAGCGGGGGACTCTACGAGCAGTACTTC. This gives the protein CASSETSGGLYEQYF.

This clone appeared once. The chain employs TRBV27 and TRBJ1-2; 8 bases line up with TRBD1. The CDR3 has 13 amino acids. V gave up 5 bases and J gave up 7 bases; unmatched junction bases: 6. Germline loops: CDR1 MNHEY, CDR2 SMNVEV (reference sequence). The CDR3 sequence is CASSTYRGGGYTF. In DNA form, the CDR3 reads TGTGCCAGCAGTACATACAGGGGGGGTGGCTACACCTTC.

The J gene is TRBJ1-1, the V gene TRBV5-5; no clear D. Germline CDR1 is SGHKS and CDR2 is YYEKEE (reference sequence). The CDR3 covers 13 residues. V was trimmed by 0 bases and J by 5 bases, leaving 8 bases between them. DNA for the CDR3: TGTGCCAGCAGCTTGGAGGGCGGGACTGAAGCTTTCTTT. This sequence encodes CASSLEGGTEAFF.

The rearrangement links TRBV10-3 to TRBJ2-1; possible D gene TRBD2, 5 bases. With 2 bases removed from V and 6 bases from J, the gap between germline ends came to 11 bases. Germline CDR1 is ENHRY and CDR2 is SYGVKD. This CDR3 has 14 residues. CDR3 sequence: CAISEEGPSNEQFF. The CDR3 nucleotides are TGTGCCATCAGTGAGGAGGGCCCGAGCAATGAGCAGTTCTTC.

This clone was picked up a small number of times. The rearrangement uses TRBV14 and TRBJ2-1; unclear D gene. V was shortened by 0 bases and J by 4 bases, with 10 bases between the two germline ends. This CDR3 is 15 amino acids long. Germline CDR1 and CDR2: SGHDN and FVKESK. CDR3 sequence: CASSQEALIYNEQFF. Written as DNA, the CDR3 is TGTGCCAGCAGCCAAGAAGCGCTCATATACAATGAGCAGTTCTTC.

The chain carries TRBV7-9 and TRBJ2-1; 7 bases line up with TRBD1. The CDR3 covers 17 residues. Unmatched junction bases numbered 13, after V lost 4 bases and J lost 4 bases. The germline gives CDR1 SEHNR, CDR2 FQNEAQ (reference sequence). CDR3 sequence: CASSSTQGFSAYNEQFF. The CDR3 bases are TGTGCCAGCAGCTCAACACAGGGGTTTAGTGCTTACAATGAGCAGTTCTTC.

V usage is TRBV25-1 and J usage is TRBJ1-2; D remains unclear. With 3 bases removed from V and 0 bases from J, the gap between germline ends came to 8 bases. Per the germline V gene, CDR1 is MGHDK and CDR2 is SYGVNS. The CDR3 length is 14 residues. The CDR3 protein is CASSDKAPNYGYTF. DNA of the CDR3: TGTGCCAGCAGTGATAAGGCGCCTAACTATGGCTACACCTTC.

The chain combines TRBV7-3 with TRBJ2-4, with TRBD1 as a possible D gene (5 bases). Per germline, CDR1 SGHTA and CDR2 FQGTGA. The CDR3 consists of 14 residues. The ends were cut back, 3 bases at V and 2 bases at J, with 8 bases in the middle. CDR3 DNA sequence: TGTGCCAGCAGCTTTCGACAGCCCAAAAACATTCAGTACTTC. It is translated as CASSFRQPKNIQYF.

The chain is built from TRBV10-3 and TRBJ2-7, with 9 positions matching TRBD1. This CDR3 contains 14 residues. The V and J ends lost 4 bases and 7 bases, in that order; junction bases with no gene match: 8. Per the germline V gene, CDR1 is ENHRY and CDR2 is SYGVKD. The chain's CDR3 is CAISVGTGIREQYF. Here the CDR3 DNA reads TGTGCCATCAGTGTTGGGACAGGGATTCGGGAGCAGTACTTC.

The chain employs TRBV4-1 and TRBJ2-3; D is possibly TRBD1 (6 bases). CDR1 MGHRA and CDR2 YSYEKL come from the germline V gene. The V end lost 1 base, the J end lost 5 bases, and 10 bases lay between the germline ends. This CDR3 region has 14 residues. The CDR3 loop reads CASSQVPGVDTQYF. The CDR3 nucleotides are TGCGCCAGCAGCCAAGTCCCAGGGGTAGATACGCAGTATTTT.

CDR3: CASSLLGGQDEKLFF. The CDR3 DNA is TGTGCCAGCAGCTTACTTGGCGGACAGGATGAAAAACTGTTTTTT. The V and J genes are TRBV7-2 and TRBJ1-4, with 7 bases aligning to TRBD1. Germline values: CDR1 SGHTA, CDR2 FQGNSA. The V gene end was trimmed by 2 bases and the J gene end by 6 bases; junction bases not matched to a gene: 6. The CDR3 length is 15 residues.

The rearrangement links TRBV11-3 to TRBJ2-1; D may correspond to TRBD1 or TRBD2 (7 bases each). The CDR3 sequence is 15 residues long. Per the germline V gene, CDR1 is SGHNT and CDR2 is YENEEA. V was pared by 5 bases and J by 4 bases, with 15 bases between. The CDR3 DNA follows: TGTGCCAGCAGCCCCGGGGAGGGGGCATACAATGAGCAGTTCTTC. Amino acids: CASSPGEGAYNEQFF.

This chain links TRBV27 with TRBJ2-6; D gene uncertain. The CDR3 loop spans 14 amino acids. From germline, CDR1 is MNHEY and CDR2 SMNVEV (reference sequence). Trimming removed 0 bases at V and 4 bases at J, with 4 bases between. As DNA, the CDR3 is TGTGCCAGCAGTTTATCGGGCGGGGCCAACGTCCTGACTTTC. Protein sequence: CASSLSGGANVLTF. Full variable domain (missing parts from reference TRBV27 and TRBJ2-6): EAQVTQNPRYLITVTGKKLTVTCSQNMNHEYMSWYRQDPGLGLRQIYYSMNVEVTDKGDVPEGYKVSRKEKRNFPLILESPSPNQTSLYFCASSLSGGANVLTFGAGSRLTVL.

J is TRBJ1-1 and V is TRBV19, with TRBD1 matching 7 bases. Trimming at V came to 6 bases and at J to 6 bases, leaving 7 bases not matched to a gene. The CDR3 extends over 13 amino acids. Germline CDR1 reads LNHDA; CDR2 reads SQIVND (reference sequence). The CDR3 sequence: CASRLQGRAEAFF. Written as DNA, the CDR3 is TGTGCCAGTAGGCTACAGGGGCGCGCTGAAGCTTTCTTT.

In its sample, this clone is medium-sized. The chain employs TRBV9 and TRBJ2-7; D gene uncertain. The CDR3 runs to 12 residues. Germline CDR1 and CDR2: SGDLS and YYNGEE. V was pared by 3 bases and J by 7 bases, with 11 bases between. As DNA, the CDR3 is TGTGCCAGCAGCGGTGTCTCGGAGGAGCAGTACTTC. This gives the protein CASSGVSEEQYF. The full variable domain, with the rest looked up from reference TRBV9 and TRBJ2-7, is DSGVTQTPKHLITATGQRVTLRCSPRSGDLSVYWYQQSLDQGLQFLIQYYNGEERAKGNILERFSAQQFPDLHSELNLSSLELGDSALYFCASSGVSEEQYFGPGTRLTVT.